This TCR beta chain was captured in a study of blood T cell repertoires in COVID-19. Per the germline V gene, CDR1 is MNHEY and CDR2 is SMNVEV (reference sequence). The V and J ends lost 4 bases and 4 bases respectively, with 20 bases between them. CDR3 length equals 16 residues. Generated by immunoSEQ multiplex PCR, the TCRdb table keeps only in-frame clones and is missing some. The table lists 90,000 to 110,000 clones, about 75% of them singletons. This clone has just a few counts. The source material was peripheral blood. This sequence joins TRBV27 and TRBJ2-7; a weak D match, TRBD2 (7 bases). The TCR was taken from a woman aged 70-85 years with acute or convalescent COVID-19. CDR3 sequence: CASSSDRGRGDYEQYF. The CDR3 nucleotides read TGTGCCAGCAGTTCCGATCGGGGGAGGGGGGATTACGAGCAGTACTTC.